The 20 T cell receptor beta chains below were found in one sample sequenced in a study of control samples from healthy donors and cancer patients. TCRdb keeps only in-frame clones here, not all; method: immunoSEQ multiplex PCR. The sample gives around 70,000 clones, around 87% of which show up once; around 2.3% is in the top ten. Source material: PBMCs. These receptors originate from a woman between 45 and 60 years old with head and neck cancer.

Written as DNA, the CDR3 is TGTGCCAGCAGGCCACGGCAGGCTACCTACGAGCAGTACTTC. Its protein product is CASRPRQATYEQYF. The V call is TRBV28, the J call TRBJ2-7; the D is unclear. CDR1 and CDR2 (germline): MDHEN, SYDVKM. This CDR3 has 14 amino acids. V lost 6 bases and J 2 bases, leaving 14 bases between the germline ends.

The rearrangement uses TRBV27 and TRBJ1-6, with TRBD1 matching over 7 bases. Germline V CDR1 and CDR2: MNHEY, SMNVEV (reference sequence). J lost 5 bases, V lost 5 bases, and 6 bases had no gene match. The CDR3 has 15 amino acids. Here the CDR3 DNA reads TGTGCCAGCAGTACTGGACAGGTCGATAATTCACCCCTCCACTTT. It encodes CASSTGQVDNSPLHF.

The chain links TRBV27 to TRBJ2-5; no clear D gene. Between the trimmed V and J ends, which lost 5 bases and 2 bases, there was a span of 12 bases. Germline lookup yields CDR1 MNHEY and CDR2 SMNVEV (reference sequence). This CDR3 comprises 14 residues. The DNA for the CDR3 is TGTGCCAGCAGTCCTAGACCGGTACAAGAGACCCAGTACTTC. Protein product: CASSPRPVQETQYF.

The rearrangement joins TRBV24-1 to TRBJ1-5, with D possibly being TRBD1 (6 bases). Germline V gene sequence: CDR1 KGHDR, CDR2 SFDVKD. The CDR3 is 13 amino acids. Trimming shortened V by 9 bases and J by 3 bases, and 11 bases separated the two germline ends. CDR3 region: CATSDRFNQPQHF. The CDR3 bases are TGTGCCACCTCGGACAGATTCAATCAGCCCCAGCATTTT.

Only a few counts were recorded for this clone. The chain combines TRBV6-2 or TRBV6-3 with TRBJ1-6; TRBD1 is a possible D gene (5 bases). The CDR3 loop spans 17 amino acids. Germline-derived CDR1 and CDR2 are MNHEY and SVGEGT. V was cut by 2 bases and J by 6 bases, with 17 bases left in between. CDR3 in DNA: TGTGCCAGCAGTTACGGGCGGCCGGGGCCGCGTAATTCACCCCTCCACTTT. Its protein is CASSYGRPGPRNSPLHF.

The chain joins TRBV25-1 to TRBJ2-1; maybe TRBD1 (5 bases). Germline lookup yields CDR1 MGHDK and CDR2 SYGVNS. The CDR3 contains 15 residues. Trimming took 4 bases from V and 2 from J, leaving 12 bases between them. The CDR3 DNA follows: TGTGCCAGCAGTGCGCAGGGTGTGGCCTACAATGAGCAGTTCTTC. Its translation: CASSAQGVAYNEQFF.

The rearrangement uses TRBV7-2 and TRBJ1-3; no reliable D call. This CDR3 region has 14 residues. The germline CDR1 and CDR2 sequences are SGHTA and FQGNSA. V lost 5 bases to trimming and J lost 2 bases, with 10 bases between them. DNA of the CDR3: TGTGCCAGCAGCCCTAGCGTGACTGGAAACACCATATATTTT. Its translation: CASSPSVTGNTIYF.

This chain uses TRBV11-2 with TRBJ2-5; no clear D. The CDR3 is made up of 14 amino acids. Germline loops: CDR1 SGHAT, CDR2 FQNNGV. V lost 2 bases and J 4 bases, leaving 11 bases between the germline ends. In nucleotides, the CDR3 is TGTGCCAGCAGCTTAACAGCTAACTCAGAGACCCAGTACTTC. The encoded protein is CASSLTANSETQYF.

The chain combines TRBV30 with TRBJ2-7, with D possibly being TRBD1 or TRBD2 (6 bases each). There are 13 residues in the CDR3. Trimming removed 8 bases at V and 2 bases at J, with 16 bases between. Germline values: CDR1 GTSNPN, CDR2 SVGIG (reference sequence). The CDR3 region has the DNA TGTGCCGCCCACGGGGGCGGAACCTACGAGCAGTACTTC. It translates to CAAHGGGTYEQYF. Full variable domain (outside the CDR3, taken from reference TRBV30 and TRBJ2-7): SQTIHQWPATLVQPVGSPLSLECTVEGTSNPNLYWYRQAAGRGLQLLFYSVGIGQISSEVPQNLSASRPQDRQFILSSKKLLLSDSGFYLCAAHGGGTYEQYFGPGTRLTVT.

The chain joins TRBV18 to TRBJ2-2, with D uncertain. Germline loops: CDR1 KGHSH, CDR2 LQKENI. The ends were cut back, 2 bases at V and 5 bases at J, with 6 bases in the middle. The CDR3 sequence is 13 residues long. This chain's CDR3 is CASSPRATGELFF. For the CDR3, the DNA is TGTGCCAGCTCACCAAGAGCGACCGGGGAGCTGTTTTTT.

This clone was detected only once. The V call is TRBV20-1, the J call TRBJ2-1; 10 bases align to TRBD2. This CDR3 comprises 15 residues. V lost 3 bases to trimming and J lost 5 bases; unmatched junction nucleotides: 7. Germline assignment: CDR1 DFQATT and CDR2 SNEGSKA (reference sequence). The CDR3 reads CSASQIAGGNNEQFF. CDR3 DNA: TGCAGTGCTAGTCAAATAGCGGGGGGAAACAATGAGCAGTTCTTC.

The genes are TRBV7-8 and TRBJ2-5, with D possibly matching TRBD1 (6 bases). Per the germline V gene, CDR1 is SGHVS and CDR2 is FQNEAQ. The V end lost 1 base, the J end lost 3 bases, and 9 bases lay between the germline ends. The CDR3 loop spans 14 amino acids. The CDR3 sequence: CASSLVRTEETQYF. CDR3 sequence (DNA): TGTGCCAGCAGCTTAGTCAGGACAGAAGAGACCCAGTACTTC.

The chain recombines TRBV5-3 with TRBJ2-3; the D gene is possibly TRBD2 (6 bases). TRBV5-3 is identified as an open reading frame with a role that is uncertain. This CDR3 region has 15 residues. V was shortened by 5 bases and J by 3 bases, with 16 bases between the two germline ends. CDR3 amino acids: CARRREVGWTDTQYF. In DNA, the CDR3 is TGTGCCAGAAGAAGGGAGGTAGGGTGGACAGATACGCAGTATTTT.

The chain is built from TRBV6-1 and TRBJ1-2; unclear D gene. This CDR3 region has 14 residues. With 1 base removed from V and 8 bases from J, the gap between germline ends came to 14 bases. CDR1 and CDR2 from the germline V gene are MNHNS and SASEGT. The CDR3 sequence is CASSEVASERGYTF. CDR3 DNA: TGTGCCAGCAGTGAAGTTGCGTCCGAGAGGGGCTACACCTTC.

The chain uses TRBV6-5 and TRBJ1-5, with TRBD1 as a possible D gene (6 bases). Germline V gene sequence: CDR1 MNHEY, CDR2 SVGAGI. Trimming removed 8 bases at V and 3 bases at J, with 14 bases between. The CDR3 contains 14 residues. CDR3 nucleotide sequence: TGTGCCAGCGCCCAAACAGGGAACAATCAGCCCCAGCATTTT. As protein: CASAQTGNNQPQHF.

This clone came up once. The rearrangement joins TRBV28 to TRBJ2-1; D tentatively fits TRBD1 or TRBD2 (6 bases each). The CDR3 has 15 residues. Trimming took off 7 bases at V and 3 bases at J, with 16 bases between the two ends. CDR1 is MDHEN, CDR2 SYDVKM, per germline. The CDR3 DNA follows: TGTGCCAGCATCGATGGGGGGCTCAACTACAATGAGCAGTTCTTC. Protein sequence: CASIDGGLNYNEQFF.

The V and J genes are TRBV4-3 and TRBJ2-2; tentatively, D is TRBD2 (5 bases). V lost 1 base to trimming and J lost 8 bases, with 14 bases between them. Germline V lookup: CDR1 LGHNA, CDR2 YSLEER. The CDR3 runs to 15 residues. This CDR3 is CASSQVGPRRGELFF. CDR3 sequence (DNA): TGCGCCAGCAGCCAAGTGGGCCCGCGGAGGGGGGAGCTGTTTTTT.

The chain employs TRBV27 and TRBJ2-1, with TRBD2 matching 11 bases. Germline loops: CDR1 MNHEY, CDR2 SMNVEV (reference sequence). CDR3 size: 17 residues. After removal of 8 bases from V and 8 bases from J, the junction contained 17 bases not matched to a gene. CDR3 residues: CASRNLKNSGGAHEQFF. The CDR3 nucleotides read TGTGCCAGCCGCAACCTAAAAAATAGCGGGGGGGCCCATGAGCAGTTCTTC.

This chain uses TRBV6-1 with TRBJ1-2; TRBD1 matches at 7 bases. V lost 1 base, J lost 8 bases, and 7 bases stayed unmatched. The V gene's germline CDR1 is MNHNS and CDR2 SASEGT. The CDR3 extends over 14 amino acids. The chain's CDR3 is CASSEGDSRLGYTF. CDR3 sequence (DNA): TGTGCCAGCAGTGAAGGGGACAGCCGTCTCGGCTACACCTTC.

The chain recombines TRBV28 with TRBJ2-5, with TRBD2 identical over 9 bases. The germline V gene has CDR1 MDHEN and CDR2 SYDVKM. Germline trimming cut 7 bases from V and 0 bases from J; bases unmatched to any gene: 3. The CDR3 covers 14 residues. The CDR3 nucleotides are TGTGCCAGCAACCTAGCGGGGTACCAAGAGACCCAGTACTTC. It is translated as CASNLAGYQETQYF.